Below are 22 T cell receptor beta chains sequenced from a single sample in a study of cytomegalovirus exposure and HLA in healthy donors. Researchers ran the PCR with 60 Vbeta and 13 Jbeta primers. TCRdb keeps only in-frame clones here, not all; method: immunoSEQ multiplex PCR. The ten most abundant clones cover around a sixth of a sample with about 65,000 clones. The sequencing input was PBMCs. These receptors all come from a boy younger than 18 in good health and CMV-seronegative.

The chain combines TRBV5-5 with TRBJ2-7; 11 nucleotides agree with TRBD2. Germline V CDR1 and CDR2: SGHKS, YYEKEE (reference sequence). V was clipped by 0 bases and J by 3 bases; unmatched bases: 11. CDR3 length: 18 residues. The CDR3 is CASSLDGSGGAQVYEQYF. As DNA, the CDR3 is TGTGCCAGCAGCTTGGATGGTAGCGGGGGGGCCCAGGTCTACGAGCAGTACTTC.

The chain joins TRBV7-3 to TRBJ1-2, with D possibly being TRBD1 (6 bases). Trimming shortened V by 2 bases and J by 8 bases, and 15 bases separated the two germline ends. There are 14 residues in the CDR3. Germline values: CDR1 SGHTA, CDR2 FQGTGA. The CDR3 nucleotides are TGTGCCAGCAGCTTAGGTCAGGGGCCAGTCGGCTACACCTTC. Its translation is CASSLGQGPVGYTF.

J is TRBJ1-4 and V is TRBV19, with D perhaps TRBD1 (5 bases). This CDR3 contains 16 residues. Germline CDR1 LNHDA, CDR2 SQIVND (reference sequence). Between the trimmed V and J ends, which lost 6 bases and 6 bases, there was a span of 20 bases. Written as DNA, the CDR3 is TGTGCCAGTAGGCCACTCAGGACATCTGGGGATGAAAAACTGTTTTTT. It codes for CASRPLRTSGDEKLFF.

The rearrangement links TRBV7-8 to TRBJ2-1; 8 bases line up with TRBD2. The ends lost 3 bases at V and 6 bases at J; junction bases unmatched: 13. Germline-derived CDR1 and CDR2 are SGHVS and FQNEAQ. CDR3 size: 17 residues. The CDR3 protein is CASSFPKTSEIGNEQFF. Written as DNA, the CDR3 is TGTGCCAGCAGCTTCCCAAAGACTAGCGAGATAGGCAATGAGCAGTTCTTC.

The rearrangement joins TRBV13 to TRBJ2-6; 12 bases line up with TRBD1. The CDR3 extends over 18 amino acids. The V segment lost 3 bases and the J segment 3 bases; nucleotides outside the gene matches: 6. CDR1 and CDR2 (germline): PRHDT, FYEKMQ (reference sequence). CDR3 amino acids: CASSLGQGARNGANVLTF. In nucleotides, the CDR3 is TGTGCCAGCAGCTTGGGACAGGGGGCGCGAAATGGGGCCAACGTCCTGACTTTC.

In DNA form, the CDR3 reads TGTGCCAGCAGTAAGGGACAGGGGGGGACTGAAGCTTTCTTT. It translates to CASSKGQGGTEAFF. The genes are TRBV6-5 and TRBJ1-1; 11 nucleotides line up with TRBD1. Germline loops: CDR1 MNHEY, CDR2 SVGAGI. Trimming cost V 5 bases and J 5 bases; bases outside gene matches: 4. CDR3 length: 14 residues.

This rearrangement joins TRBV27 to TRBJ1-1; TRBD1 matches at 7 bases. This CDR3 comprises 15 residues. The V and J ends lost 4 bases and 4 bases, in that order; junction bases with no gene match: 9. CDR1 MNHEY and CDR2 SMNVEV come from the germline V gene (reference sequence). CDR3: CASSYEAGGGTEAFF. The CDR3, as DNA: TGTGCCAGCAGTTATGAGGCAGGGGGAGGCACTGAAGCTTTCTTT.

The chain carries TRBV4-1 and TRBJ1-5, with TRBD1 as a possible D gene (5 bases). Deletions cut 4 bases from V and 4 bases from J, with 8 bases between. Germline loops: CDR1 MGHRA, CDR2 YSYEKL. CDR3 length equals 13 residues. CDR3 loop: CASSPGGNQPQHF. As DNA, the CDR3 is TGCGCCAGCAGCCCCGGGGGGAATCAGCCCCAGCATTTT.

The gene calls are TRBV9 and TRBJ2-2; D might be TRBD1 (6 bases). CDR3 length: 14 residues. CDR1 is SGDLS, CDR2 YYNGEE, per germline. Trimming cost V 2 bases and J 3 bases, with 8 bases left between them. In DNA, the CDR3 is TGTGCCAGCAGCGTCCAGGGGTACACCGGGGAGCTGTTTTTT. Its translation is CASSVQGYTGELFF.

The chain has TRBV25-1 and TRBJ2-2, with TRBD1 matching over 7 bases. This CDR3 region has 16 residues. Trimming removed 3 bases from V and 4 bases from J; junction bases left unmatched: 8. The germline CDR1 and CDR2 sequences are MGHDK and SYGVNS. The CDR3 protein is CASSDTGTDPTGELFF. The CDR3 DNA sequence: TGTGCCAGCAGTGATACCGGGACAGACCCCACCGGGGAGCTGTTTTTT.

V usage is TRBV6-1 and J usage is TRBJ2-7; 8 nucleotides line up with TRBD1. Germline trimming cut 3 bases from V and 3 bases from J; bases unmatched to any gene: 10. The CDR3 runs 16 residues. The V gene's germline CDR1 is MNHNS and CDR2 SASEGT. The DNA of the CDR3 is TGTGCCAGCAGTGAGGATAAGTGGACAGGGAGCTACGAGCAGTACTTC. Its translation is CASSEDKWTGSYEQYF.

Considering frequency, this clone is medium-sized. This sequence joins TRBV29-1 and TRBJ2-1; tentative D call: TRBD2 (6 bases). V lost 3 bases and J lost 7, with 16 bases in between. The CDR3 spans 14 residues. Germline V lookup: CDR1 SQVTM, CDR2 ANQGSEA. The CDR3 sequence is CSVDTPTRGNEQFF. In nucleotides, the CDR3 is TGCAGCGTTGACACCCCGACTAGAGGGAATGAGCAGTTCTTC.

The chain employs TRBV4-2 and TRBJ1-2; tentatively, D is TRBD1 (5 bases). This CDR3 is built from 15 residues. CDR1 and CDR2 (germline): LGHNA, YNFKEQ. Trimming cost V 5 bases and J 6 bases, with 19 bases left between them. The CDR3 DNA follows: TGTGCCAGCAGCTGGGAGCTTGCGGGGGGGAATGGCTACACCTTC. This gives the protein CASSWELAGGNGYTF.

The chain combines TRBV30 with TRBJ2-7; D gene uncertain. The CDR3 totals 13 residues. The germline gives CDR1 GTSNPN, CDR2 SVGIG (reference sequence). Trimming pared 1 base from V and 3 bases from J, leaving 10 bases between. The CDR3 DNA reads as TGTGCCTGGAGTGAAGGAGAATTCTACGAGCAGTACTTC. Translation: CAWSEGEFYEQYF.

This chain connects TRBV4-1 to TRBJ1-6; TRBD1 agrees at 7 bases. With V trimmed by 3 bases and J by 8 bases, 7 bases remained unmatched. The CDR3 has 15 amino acids. In germline, CDR1 is MGHRA, CDR2 YSYEKL. The chain's CDR3 is CASSHFFRGDSPLHF. The CDR3 nucleotides read TGCGCCAGCAGCCACTTTTTCAGGGGGGATTCACCCCTCCACTTT.

V and J are TRBV2 and TRBJ2-7; D uncertain. CDR1 is SNHLY and CDR2 is FYNNEI in the germline V gene. V lost 6 bases, J lost 2 bases, and 5 bases lay in between. The CDR3 sequence is 11 residues long. CDR3 loop: CASSPAYEQYF. The CDR3 DNA is TGTGCCAGCAGCCCAGCCTACGAGCAGTACTTC.

The rearrangement uses TRBV28 and TRBJ2-3, with TRBD2 matching 9 bases. CDR3 length: 16 amino acids. Germline loops: CDR1 MDHEN, CDR2 SYDVKM. The J segment lost 4 bases and the V segment lost 1 base, leaving 6 bases of the junction unmatched. The CDR3 region is CASSLFVAGVADTQYF. CDR3 coding DNA: TGTGCCAGCAGTTTATTTGTAGCGGGAGTAGCAGATACGCAGTATTTT.

As for this clone: In the same sample, other DNA sequences code for this CDR3. The chain has TRBV13 and TRBJ2-7; perhaps TRBD1 as D (6 bases). The CDR3 is 14 amino acids. V lost 0 bases and J lost 2, with 8 bases in between. Germline V gene lookup returns CDR1 PRHDT and CDR2 FYEKMQ (reference sequence). CDR3 sequence reads: CASSLGRGTYEQYF. The CDR3 DNA sequence: TGTGCCAGCAGCTTAGGCAGGGGTACCTACGAGCAGTACTTC.

The chain uses TRBV6-6 and TRBJ1-5; 8 positions match TRBD1. Germline V gives CDR1 MNHNY, CDR2 SVGAGI (reference sequence). V lost 0 bases to trimming and J lost 6 bases; unmatched junction nucleotides: 1. This CDR3 region has 14 residues. The CDR3 protein is CASSYSTGVQPQHF. In DNA, the CDR3 is TGTGCCAGCAGTTACTCGACAGGGGTTCAGCCCCAGCATTTT.

V is TRBV29-1 and J is TRBJ1-2; D unresolved. V dropped 4 bases and J dropped 2 bases, with 11 bases sitting between them. Germline-derived CDR1 and CDR2 are SQVTM and ANQGSEA. The CDR3 length is 13 residues. This chain's CDR3 is CSVARQANYGYTF. CDR3 DNA sequence: TGCAGCGTTGCAAGGCAGGCCAACTATGGCTACACCTTC.

The chain carries TRBV5-1 and TRBJ1-1; the D is unclear. The CDR3 contains 14 residues. Germline lookup yields CDR1 SGHRS and CDR2 YFSETQ. V gave up 4 bases and J gave up 2 bases, with 12 bases separating them. The CDR3 loop reads CASSPGGGNTEAFF. The CDR3 DNA reads as TGCGCCAGCAGCCCCGGTGGCGGTAACACTGAAGCTTTCTTT.

As concerns this clone: The sample holds other DNA sequences that translate to the same CDR3. The chain couples TRBV27 to TRBJ1-1, with D perhaps TRBD1 (6 bases). The CDR3 totals 14 residues. CDR1 is MNHEY, CDR2 SMNVEV, per germline (reference sequence). Trimming left V 4 bases short and J 1 base short, with 10 bases between. DNA of the CDR3: TGTGCCAGCAGTTCACCGGGACAGAACACTGAAGCTTTCTTT. Amino acids: CASSSPGQNTEAFF.